The 5 T cell receptor beta chains in this list originate from one sample, sequenced in a study of OX40 agonist ivuxolimab in advanced cancers. The data were produced by immunoSEQ multiplex PCR, yet TCRdb's version contains in-frame clones alone and is incomplete. Of tens of thousands of clones listed, over 75% were seen once; the top ten hold around 0.4%. This material consisted of CD4+ or CD8+ T cells sorted from blood, taken in a trial of the OX40 agonist ivuxolimab. The receptors were gathered from an adult with an advanced solid tumor such as melanoma, head and neck, liver or kidney cancer.

The chain is built from TRBV6-5 and TRBJ2-5, with 7 bases lining up with TRBD1. Trimming at V came to 6 bases and at J to 5 bases, leaving 3 bases not matched to a gene. The CDR3 totals 12 residues. Looked up from germline, CDR1 is MNHEY and CDR2 is SVGAGI. CDR3 amino acids: CASRGGGETQYF. The CDR3 DNA reads as TGTGCCAGCAGAGGGGGCGGCGAGACCCAGTACTTC.

The chain uses TRBV19 and TRBJ2-7; TRBD1 matches at 11 bases. Germline-derived CDR1 and CDR2 are LNHDA and SQIVND (reference sequence). The CDR3 totals 14 residues. J was trimmed by 3 bases and V by 9 bases; bases with no gene match: 7. DNA of the CDR3: TGTGCCAGATCACCCGGGACAGGGGGCTACGAGCAGTACTTC. It is translated as CARSPGTGGYEQYF.

The J gene is TRBJ1-3, the V gene TRBV5-4, with TRBD1 as a possible D gene (5 bases). The CDR3 totals 16 residues. Trimming removed 5 bases at V and 4 bases at J, with 19 bases between. Germline CDR1 SGHNT, CDR2 YYREEE (reference sequence). CDR3 protein: CASSKGGRTGGNTIYF. For the CDR3, the DNA is TGTGCCAGCAGTAAGGGAGGCAGAACAGGAGGAAACACCATATATTTT.

The CDR3 is CASSVGTSRYNEQFF. As DNA, the CDR3 is TGTGCCAGCAGCGTGGGGACTAGTCGTTACAATGAGCAGTTCTTC. J is TRBJ2-1 and V is TRBV9; 8 nucleotides line up with TRBD2. V lost 2 bases to trimming and J lost 4 bases; unmatched junction nucleotides: 5. Germline V gene lookup returns CDR1 SGDLS and CDR2 YYNGEE. The CDR3 is 15 residues long.

The J gene is TRBJ1-3, the V gene TRBV6-5; D is perhaps TRBD1 (6 bases). V was trimmed by 0 bases and J by 0 bases, leaving 9 bases between them. The CDR3 is made up of 16 amino acids. CDR1 and CDR2 (germline): MNHEY, SVGAGI. The CDR3 DNA reads as TGTGCCAGCAGTTACTCGCAGGGGACCTCTGGAAACACCATATATTTT. It specifies CASSYSQGTSGNTIYF.